This T cell receptor (beta chain) was captured in a study of cytomegalovirus exposure and HLA in healthy donors. The PCR had 60 Vbeta and 13 Jbeta primers. The data were produced by immunoSEQ multiplex PCR, yet TCRdb's version contains in-frame clones alone and is incomplete. The data show approximately 150,000 clones, 70% to 80% seen once. Trimming stripped 6 bases from V and 2 bases from J, with 12 bases between. Germline V gives CDR1 SGHNT, CDR2 YYREEE (reference sequence). The CDR3 has 13 residues. This receptor was identified in a man aged 25-40 years in good health and CMV-seronegative. The gene calls are TRBV5-4 and TRBJ2-7; the D gene is possibly TRBD2 (6 bases). The specimen was PBMCs. The CDR3 sequence is CASTTSNTYEQYF. The CDR3 nucleotides are TGTGCCAGCACGACTAGTAACACCTACGAGCAGTACTTC.